These 21 T cell receptor beta chains share one sample of origin, sequenced in a study of T cells in women clearing cervical HPV infection. Sequenced by immunoSEQ multiplex PCR; TCRdb stores in-frame clones only, minus some. The sample table includes under 50,000 clones. Sequenced: blood buffy coat. Source of these receptors: a woman between 18 and 70 years old with a cervical HPV16 infection that either progressed to CIN3+ or cleared (not recorded which).

Worth noting for this clone: The read ends 3 residues early relative to the CDR3; the germline J gene fills the gap. This chain links TRBV7-3 with TRBJ1-2; a possible D gene is TRBD1 (5 bases). There are 16 residues in the CDR3. Germline V lookup: CDR1 SGHTA, CDR2 FQGTGA. CDR3 region: CASSPGPRGSSYDYTF. The sequenced CDR3 bases are TGTGCCAGCAGCCCTGGACCGAGGGGAAGCTCCTACGAC.

A remark on this clone: The read is 3 residues too short to cover the CDR3 end, so that end is filled in from the germline J gene. The rearrangement joins TRBV19 to TRBJ1-2; D possibly corresponds to TRBD1 (6 bases). CDR1 is LNHDA, CDR2 SQIVND, per germline (reference sequence). The CDR3 totals 14 residues. Partial CDR3 DNA: TGTGCCAGGAGTCCCGACAGGCAAAGTGGGGGC. Protein sequence: CARSPDRQSGG. The complete CDR3 protein is CARSPDRQSGGYTF.

Concerning this clone itself: The CDR3 end falls 3 residues outside the read, so it is completed with the germline J gene. The chain recombines TRBV7-6 with TRBJ1-4; D is possibly TRBD1 (5 bases). The CDR3 loop spans 18 amino acids. The V gene's germline CDR1 is SGHVS and CDR2 FNYEAQ. This CDR3 is CASSSQSSGSVGANVLFF. The part of the CDR3 DNA that was read is TGTGCCAGCAGCTCCCAGTCTAGCGGGTCAGTAGGGGCCAACGTA.

A word on this clone: The CDR3 goes on 3 residues after the read ends, and that part is filled in from the germline J gene. The rearrangement links TRBV28 to TRBJ2-7, with D maybe TRBD2 (5 bases). The CDR3 covers 14 residues. V lost 5 bases, J lost 6 bases, and 17 bases lay in between. Germline V lookup: CDR1 MDHEN, CDR2 SYDVKM. CDR3 residues: CASSTGVRSREQYF. Incomplete CDR3 DNA: TGTGCCAGCAGTACCGGGGTACGGTCCCGCGAG.

Worth noting for this clone: The CDR3 end is not reached by the read, which stops 3 residues before it; the germline J gene fills it in. This chain connects TRBV6-1 to TRBJ2-3; 12 positions agree with TRBD2. The CDR3 is made up of 15 amino acids. The germline V gene encodes CDR1 MNHNS and CDR2 SASEGT. CDR3 amino acids: CASSDGTSGRETQYF. CDR3 DNA, as far as it was read: TGTGCCAGCAGTGACGGGACTAGCGGGCGGGAGACG.

As to this clone: The CDR3 goes on 3 residues after the read ends, and that part is filled in from the germline J gene. The chain recombines TRBV20-1 with TRBJ1-1; TRBD1 is a possible D gene (5 bases). V lost 7 bases and J lost 2, with 11 bases in between. Germline V gene lookup returns CDR1 DFQATT and CDR2 SNEGSKA (reference sequence). There are 12 residues in the CDR3. The sequenced part of the CDR3 DNA is TGCAGTGGTAAAACAGGAAACACTGAA. It yields the protein CSGKTGNTE. The full CDR3 sequence reads CSGKTGNTEAFF.

The CDR3 bases that were read are TGTGCCAGCAGCAGACAGGGCTCCTACGAG. As protein: CASSRQGSYE. The whole CDR3 region reads CASSRQGSYEQYF. This chain uses TRBV7-8 with TRBJ2-7; 7 nucleotides line up with TRBD1. The DNA ends 3 residues before the CDR3 does, and the rest of the CDR3 is filled in from the germline J gene. V dropped 5 bases and J dropped 0; count of bases not matched to a gene: 1. Looked up from germline, CDR1 is SGHVS and CDR2 is FQNEAQ. The CDR3 sequence is 13 residues long.

Comment on this clone: With the read ending 3 residues before the CDR3 end, the germline J gene is used to fill in that end. This chain connects TRBV5-1 to TRBJ2-3; TRBD1 might be the D (6 bases). V dropped 0 bases and J dropped 1 base, with 9 bases sitting between them. CDR1 SGHRS and CDR2 YFSETQ come from the germline V gene. The CDR3 consists of 15 residues. CDR3 bases read: TGCGCCAGCAGCTTGGCGGACAGCCGCACAGATACG. Its translation: CASSLADSRTDT. The CDR3 in full is CASSLADSRTDTQYF.

To note about this clone: The read gets to within 3 residues of the CDR3 end, and the germline J gene fills in the rest. The chain uses TRBV7-2 and TRBJ2-7; 9 bases are shared with TRBD1. J was trimmed by 6 bases and V by 3 bases; bases with no gene match: 3. Germline V gene sequence: CDR1 SGHTA, CDR2 FQGNSA. The CDR3 totals 13 residues. The CDR3: CASSFGDRAEQYF. The CDR3 DNA, read in part, is TGTGCCAGCAGCTTCGGGGACAGGGCCGAG.

As to this clone: The read stops 3 residues short of the end of the CDR3; the missing end is completed from the germline J gene. J is TRBJ1-5 and V is TRBV30, with TRBD1 as a possible D gene (5 bases). Germline V gene data show CDR1 as GTSNPN and CDR2 as SVGIG (reference sequence). The CDR3 runs to 13 residues. Trimming cost V 0 bases and J 4 bases, with 7 bases left between them. CDR3 bases read: TGTGCCTGGAGTGTGAGGGGAAATCAGCCC. This translates into CAWSVRGNQP. From start to end, the CDR3 is CAWSVRGNQPQHF.

For this clone: Read data end 3 residues before the CDR3 end; the end is taken from the germline J gene. The gene calls are TRBV20-1 and TRBJ1-4; D call uncertain. The CDR3 consists of 12 residues. V lost 1 base to trimming and J lost 5 bases, with 5 bases between them. Germline V gene sequence: CDR1 DFQATT, CDR2 SNEGSKA (reference sequence). The sequenced CDR3 bases are TGCAGTGCTAGAGCACGGAATGAAAAA. This sequence encodes CSARARNEK. The whole CDR3 protein reads CSARARNEKLFF.

About this clone: The read ends 3 residues early relative to the CDR3; the germline J gene fills the gap. This sequence joins TRBV6-4 and TRBJ1-2; 8 bases line up with TRBD1. V was pared by 4 bases and J by 2 bases, with 6 bases of the junction left unmatched. CDR1 is MRHNA, CDR2 SNTAGT, per germline. This CDR3 region has 15 residues. CDR3 bases read: TGTGCCAGCAGTGCAACAGGGGGACTAAACTATGGC. Protein product: CASSATGGLNYG. In full, the CDR3 is CASSATGGLNYGYTF.

Note on this clone: Coverage ceases 3 residues before the CDR3 finishes, and the germline J gene fills in the end. V and J are TRBV5-6 and TRBJ1-2; TRBD1 matches at 10 bases. Germline V gene sequence: CDR1 SGHDT, CDR2 YYEEEE. The CDR3 length is 15 residues. The CDR3 sequence is CASTQGQGFENIYTF. CDR3 DNA (partial): TGTGCCAGCACCCAGGGACAGGGGTTTGAAAACATC.

Comment on this clone: The read ends 3 residues shy of where the CDR3 ends; the end is completed using the germline J gene. The rearrangement links TRBV20-1 to TRBJ2-3; 12 nucleotides line up with TRBD2. CDR3 length equals 15 residues. Germline V gene sequence: CDR1 DFQATT, CDR2 SNEGSKA (reference sequence). The V gene end was trimmed by 3 bases and the J gene end by 6 bases; junction bases not matched to a gene: 7. The CDR3 loop is CSASSPSGRADTQYF. The CDR3 bases that were read are TGCAGTGCTAGTTCCCCTAGCGGGAGGGCGGATACG.

CDR3 bases read: TGCGCCAGCAGCCCCGTCGGCTCCGTAACGGGACAGGGGAATGAAAAA. The encoded protein is CASSPVGSVTGQGNEK. In full, the CDR3 is CASSPVGSVTGQGNEKLFF. This chain links TRBV5-1 with TRBJ1-4; 10 nucleotides align to TRBD1. Read sequence stops 3 residues before the CDR3 end, and the germline J gene provides the missing end. From germline, CDR1 is SGHRS and CDR2 YFSETQ. V was pared by 4 bases and J by 5 bases, with 17 bases of the junction left unmatched. The CDR3 covers 19 residues.

This CDR3 is CASRGGQGAYGYTF. The sequenced part of the CDR3 DNA is TGTGCCAGCAGAGGGGGACAGGGGGCTTATGGC. The gene calls are TRBV2 and TRBJ1-2; 12 nucleotides agree with TRBD1. The read falls 3 residues short of the CDR3 end, and the missing part is taken from the germline J gene. V shed 6 bases and J 5 bases; nucleotides not matched to a gene: 4. The CDR3 runs 14 residues. The germline V gene encodes CDR1 SNHLY and CDR2 FYNNEI.

Worth noting for this clone: The missing CDR3 end, 3 residues past where the read stops, is filled in from the germline J gene. The rearrangement joins TRBV7-2 to TRBJ2-2; tentatively, D is TRBD2 (6 bases). V was trimmed by 5 bases and J by 5 bases, leaving 9 bases between them. CDR1 is SGHTA and CDR2 is FQGNSA in the germline V gene. This CDR3 contains 13 residues. CDR3 amino acids: CASSPRGTGELFF. The CDR3 bases that were read are TGTGCCAGCAGCCCCCGGGGGACCGGGGAG.

To note about this clone: Relative to the germline gene, one junction end is altered; a read error may explain this. The CDR3 end falls 3 residues outside the read, so it is completed with the germline J gene. Other DNA sequences in the same sample also yield this CDR3. The gene calls are TRBV7-9 and TRBJ1-2; D unresolved. CDR1 and CDR2 (germline): SEHNR, FQNEAQ (reference sequence). The CDR3 sequence is 14 residues long. The CDR3: CASSSSSANYGYTF. The sequenced part of the CDR3 DNA is TGTGCCAGTAGCTCCTCTTCGGCTAACTATGGC. The variable domain in full, with the rest retrieved from reference TRBV7-9 and TRBJ1-2, is DTGVSQNPRHKITKRGQNVTFRCDPISEHNRLYWYRQTLGQGPEFLTYFQNEAQLEKSRLLSDRFSAERPKGSFSTLEIQRTEQGDSAMYLCASSSSSANYGYTFGSGTRLTVV.

Notes on this clone: From the germline J gene comes the end of the CDR3, since the read stops 3 residues before it. This sequence joins TRBV30 and TRBJ1-2; 9 bases are shared with TRBD1. The CDR3 is made up of 19 amino acids. Germline lookup yields CDR1 GTSNPN and CDR2 SVGIG (reference sequence). The CDR3 loop is CAWSARSGVWTGVAWRYTF. CDR3 bases read: TGTGCCTGGAGCGCCCGATCGGGTGTCTGGACAGGGGTTGCCTGGCGC.

As regards this clone: With the read ending 3 residues before the CDR3 end, the germline J gene is used to fill in that end. V usage is TRBV19 and J usage is TRBJ2-3; D call uncertain. Germline V gives CDR1 LNHDA, CDR2 SQIVND (reference sequence). CDR3 length: 13 amino acids. CDR3 bases read: TGTGCCAGTAGTAGTCAAGGGCGAGAGACG. This encodes CASSSQGRET. In full, the CDR3 reads CASSSQGRETQYF.

As for this clone: The read finishes 3 residues shy of the CDR3 end, and the germline J gene is used to complete it. The gene calls are TRBV10-3 and TRBJ2-7, with a possible D match to TRBD1 (5 bases). Trimming took off 3 bases at V and 2 bases at J, with 8 bases between the two ends. The CDR3 consists of 13 residues. Germline-derived CDR1 and CDR2 are ENHRY and SYGVKD. CDR3 residues: CAISDGRAYEQYF. The covered CDR3 bases are TGTGCCATCAGTGATGGCAGGGCCTACGAG.